This T cell receptor (beta chain) was sequenced in a study of T-cell reconstitution after alpha-beta-depleted transplantation in children. Using unique molecular identifiers, the investigators prepared the TCRbeta library. A single record per CDR3 protein comes from TCRdb applying MiXCR to the PCR reads. The sample has about 610,000 distinct CDR3 sequences, under 12% seen once. This clonotype was observed a handful of times. This CDR3 is 13 amino acids long. Looked up from germline, CDR1 is MNHNS and CDR2 is SASEGT. V lost 3 bases and J lost 4, with 7 bases in between. The chain couples TRBV6-1 to TRBJ2-1, with D maybe TRBD2 (5 bases). The clonotype was recovered from a human donor who donated a stem cell graft to a child with acute myeloid leukemia. The sample in question was PBMCs from the stem cell graft donor, obtained from the stem cell graft. The CDR3 is CASSEDFYNEQFF. In nucleotides, the CDR3 is TGTGCCAGCAGTGAGGACTTTTACAATGAGCAGTTCTTC.